A selection of T cell receptor beta chains follows, all from one sample in a study of shared T cell receptors in the human thymus. Assay used: immunoSEQ multiplex PCR; TCRdb lists only in-frame clones, some missing. Of hundreds of thousands of clones listed, around 89% were seen once; the top ten hold around 0.01%. The data also belong to a second study, concerning human thymus T cells.

The sequenced sample consisted of thymocytes. These receptors were taken from a boy less than two years old with a congenital heart defect. The CDR3 runs from the conserved cysteine through the conserved F or W. The order of the fields is D gene, clone size, J gene, V gene, CDR3 protein, CDR3 DNA. A D gene is named only where the DNA matches it firmly. For some rows the clone size is stated as once, few or many, or as a class when expanded; others skip it.

>TRBD2|-|TRBJ2-7|TRBV29-1
CSVDKAGAAPYEQYF
TGCAGCGTTGATAAAGCGGGGGCCGCCCCCTACGAGCAGTACTTC
>-|-|TRBJ2-7|TRBV6-4
CASRKTPSSYEQYF
TGTGCCAGCAGGAAGACCCCTAGCTCCTACGAGCAGTACTTC
>TRBD2|-|TRBJ2-7|TRBV4-3
CASSQGTSGEEPGEQYF
TGCGCCAGCAGCCAAGGGACTAGCGGGGAGGAACCTGGCGAGCAGTACTTC
>TRBD1|-|TRBJ1-1|TRBV11-2
CASSTRTGGAKNSTEAFF
TGTGCCAGCAGCACCCGGACAGGGGGCGCAAAAAATTCCACTGAAGCTTTCTTT
>-|-|TRBJ2-7|TRBV7-2
CASTTRAPGTGGKEYEQYF
TGTGCCAGCACTACCCGTGCACCCGGTACGGGCGGGAAGGAATACGAGCAGTACTTC
>-|once|TRBJ1-5|TRBV6-1
CASSEGPLGEGQPQHF
TGTGCCAGCAGTGAAGGACCCCTAGGGGAGGGTCAGCCCCAGCATTTT
>-|-|TRBJ2-3|TRBV7-3
CASSARDGTSTDTQYF
TGTGCCAGCAGCGCGCGGGACGGCACTAGCACAGATACGCAGTATTTT
>-|-|TRBJ2-1|TRBV2
CASRGGEQFF
TGTGCCAGCAGGGGGGGTGAGCAGTTCTTC
>TRBD1|-|TRBJ2-7|TRBV5-1
CASSLAGTGEYEQYF
TGCGCCAGCAGCTTGGCCGGGACAGGGGAATACGAGCAGTACTTC
>TRBD2|once|TRBJ2-7|TRBV6-1
CASSETSGVPYEQYF
TGTGCCAGCAGTGAGACTAGCGGAGTCCCCTACGAGCAGTACTTC
>TRBD2|-|TRBJ2-1|TRBV7-2
CASSVLSGADNEQFF
TGTGCCAGCAGCGTACTCAGCGGGGCCGACAATGAGCAGTTCTTC
>TRBD2|once|TRBJ2-2|TRBV19
CASSIGTSGSGTGELFF
TGTGCCAGTAGTATAGGCACTAGCGGGAGTGGTACCGGGGAGCTGTTTTTT
>-|-|TRBJ2-3|TRBV9
CASSVFGREGTDTQYF
TGTGCCAGCAGCGTATTCGGGAGAGAGGGCACAGATACGCAGTATTTT
>TRBD2|-|TRBJ2-5|TRBV5-1
CASSTPTSGFQETQYF
TGCGCCAGCAGCACCCCGACTAGCGGGTTCCAAGAGACCCAGTACTTC
>TRBD2|-|TRBJ2-3|TRBV15
CATSKELAGGSTDTQYF
TGTGCCACCAGCAAAGAACTAGCGGGAGGGAGCACAGATACGCAGTATTTT
>-|-|TRBJ1-5|TRBV6-6
CASSQGEGQPQHF
TGTGCCAGCAGCCAAGGGGAGGGCCAGCCCCAGCATTTT
>TRBD1|-|TRBJ2-1|TRBV2
CASSNGRTGSSYNEQFF
TGTGCCAGCAGTAATGGAAGGACAGGGTCCTCCTACAATGAGCAGTTCTTC
>TRBD2|few|TRBJ2-5|TRBV4-2
CASSQDGAPLAGVMETQYF
TGTGCCAGCAGCCAAGATGGGGCCCCCTTAGCGGGAGTTATGGAGACCCAGTACTTC
>TRBD2|once|TRBJ2-7|TRBV9
CASSEGSGSPYEQYF
TGTGCCAGCAGCGAGGGGAGCGGGAGCCCCTACGAGCAGTACTTC
>-|-|TRBJ2-7|TRBV5-8
CASSSPARITYEQYF
TGTGCCAGCAGCTCCCCCGCCAGGATCACCTACGAGCAGTACTTC
>TRBD1|few|TRBJ2-3|TRBV28
CASSTDRVPDTQYF
TGTGCCAGCAGTACTGACAGGGTTCCAGATACGCAGTATTTT
>TRBD2|-|TRBJ2-7|TRBV4-2
CASSQELLAGASYEQYF
TGTGCCAGCAGCCAAGAACTCTTAGCGGGAGCGTCCTACGAGCAGTACTTC
>TRBD2|-|TRBJ2-3|TRBV9
CASSGPTSPNTDTQYF
TGTGCCAGCAGCGGCCCGACTAGCCCTAACACAGATACGCAGTATTTT
>-|-|TRBJ2-7|TRBV9
CASSTQSTGFSLYF
TGTGCCAGCAGCACACAATCAACAGGGTTTAGTTTGTACTTC
>-|-|TRBJ1-5|TRBV9
CASSVGQDNQPQHF
TGTGCCAGCAGCGTAGGACAGGACAATCAGCCCCAGCATTTT
>-|-|TRBJ1-3|TRBV28
CASRSVKPRRLESGNTIYF
TGTGCCAGCAGATCGGTTAAGCCACGGAGGTTAGAATCTGGAAACACCATATATTTT
>TRBD1|-|TRBJ2-1|TRBV5-4
CASSRQGACYNEQFF
TGTGCCAGCAGCCGACAGGGGGCGTGCTACAATGAGCAGTTCTTC
>-|-|TRBJ1-1|TRBV30
CAWRVPHRIEAFF
TGTGCCTGGAGGGTACCCCACAGGATTGAAGCTTTCTTT
>TRBD2|-|TRBJ2-7|TRBV27
CASSRTSGGSYEQYF
TGTGCCAGCAGCCGGACTAGCGGGGGTTCCTACGAGCAGTACTTC
>-|once|TRBJ2-5|TRBV27
CASSPLRGSIKETQYF
TGTGCCAGCAGTCCACTCAGGGGCTCGATTAAGGAGACCCAGTACTTC
>-|-|TRBJ1-2|TRBV19
CASSKGQNYGYTF
TGTGCCAGTAGTAAGGGGCAGAACTATGGCTACACCTTC